This T cell receptor (beta chain) emerged from a study of metastatic and nonmetastatic thyroid tumors. Study overall: Repertoire comparisons spanned blood and tumor or nodule tissue from malignant and benign thyroid patients.

No treatment had been given to any patient before thyroid surgery. As originally analysed: Using the CDR3 differences seen across clinicopathological groups, the authors built a distant-metastasis classifier for papillary thyroid cancer, which was meant to discriminate distant-metastatic patients. TCRdb ran MiXCR on the PCR reads. The V and J calls were determined by TCRdb, not by the authors. The sample lists about 24,000 clones; roughly 21% were seen once. V lost 4 bases to trimming and J lost 1 base; unmatched junction nucleotides: 3. Per the germline V gene, CDR1 is SGHRS and CDR2 is YFSETQ. There are 15 residues in the CDR3.

The sample was blood. V is TRBV5-1 and J is TRBJ2-7, with 12 bases aligning to TRBD2. The receptor was derived from a male donor with papillary thyroid cancer or a benign thyroid nodule (not recorded which). Some clones in this sample may be carry-over from other donors' samples. The CDR3 spells CASSLGLAGSYEQYF. The CDR3 DNA reads TGCGCCAGCAGCCTAGGACTAGCGGGGTCCTACGAGCAGTACTTC. Filled out from reference TRBV5-1 and TRBJ2-7, the complete variable domain reads KAGVTQTPRYLIKTRGQQVTLSCSPISGHRSVSWYQQTPGQGLQFLFEYFSETQRNKGNFPGRFSGRQFSNSRSEMNVSTLELGDSALYLCASSLGLAGSYEQYFGPGTRLTVT.